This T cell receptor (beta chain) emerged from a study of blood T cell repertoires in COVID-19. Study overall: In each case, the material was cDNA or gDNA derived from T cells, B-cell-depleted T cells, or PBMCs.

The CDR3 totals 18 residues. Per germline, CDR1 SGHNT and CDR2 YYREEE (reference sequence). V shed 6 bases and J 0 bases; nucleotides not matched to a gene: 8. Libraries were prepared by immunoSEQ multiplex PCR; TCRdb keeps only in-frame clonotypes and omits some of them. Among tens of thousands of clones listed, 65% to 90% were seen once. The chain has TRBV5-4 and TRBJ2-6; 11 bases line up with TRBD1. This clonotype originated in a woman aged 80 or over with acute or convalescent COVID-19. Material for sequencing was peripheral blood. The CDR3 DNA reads TGTGCCAGCACCTATGGACAGGGGGCCCTCTCTGGGGCCAACGTCCTGACTTTC. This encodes CASTYGQGALSGANVLTF.